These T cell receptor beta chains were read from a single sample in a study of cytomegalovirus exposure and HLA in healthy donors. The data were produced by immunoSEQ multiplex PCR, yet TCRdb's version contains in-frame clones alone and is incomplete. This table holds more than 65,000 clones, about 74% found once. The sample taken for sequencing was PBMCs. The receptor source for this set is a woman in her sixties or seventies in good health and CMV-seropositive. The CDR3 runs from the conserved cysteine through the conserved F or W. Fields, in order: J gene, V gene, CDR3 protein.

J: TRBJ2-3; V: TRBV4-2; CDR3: CASSQDQGRNSDTQYF
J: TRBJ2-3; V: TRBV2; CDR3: CASRSDPSRSGDTQYF
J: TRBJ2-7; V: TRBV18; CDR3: CASSPGQGGREQYF
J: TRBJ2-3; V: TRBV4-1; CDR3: CASSGRGTAADTQYF
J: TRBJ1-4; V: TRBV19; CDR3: CASSRDRDEKLFF
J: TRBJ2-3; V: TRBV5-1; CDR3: CASRKGPTDTQYF
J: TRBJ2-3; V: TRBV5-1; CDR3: CASSSPGLSTDTQYF
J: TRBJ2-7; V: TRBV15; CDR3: CATSRDGTRSGEQYF
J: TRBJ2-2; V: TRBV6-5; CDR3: CASSPRTGVPGELFF
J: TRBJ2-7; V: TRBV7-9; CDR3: CASSFPGLAGVEQYF
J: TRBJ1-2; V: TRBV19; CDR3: CASSMFEGNYGYTF
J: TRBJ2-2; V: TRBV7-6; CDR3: CASSLVSGNTGELFF
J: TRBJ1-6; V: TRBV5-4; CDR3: CASSLGTGVILASPLHF
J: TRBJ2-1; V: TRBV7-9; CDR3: CASSLPSGGYNEQFF
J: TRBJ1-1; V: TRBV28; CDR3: CASSLGGPQGATEAFF
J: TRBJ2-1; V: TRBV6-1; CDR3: CASSVSTSGGPGYEQFF
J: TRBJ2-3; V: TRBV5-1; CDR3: CASSSGTGRLDTQYF
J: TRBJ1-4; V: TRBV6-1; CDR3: CASSEPVRGEKLFF
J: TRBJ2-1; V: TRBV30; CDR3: CAWKVADRSYNEQFF